The 21 T cell receptor beta chains below all came from one sample that was sequenced in a study of blood T cell repertoires in COVID-19. This table comes from immunoSEQ multiplex PCR, and its TCRdb copy is limited to in-frame clones, with some not included. The repertoire has approximately 190,000 clones, more than 85% of them found once; the top ten carry roughly 2.2%. Source material: peripheral blood. These TCRs come from a man aged 65-85 years with active or convalescent COVID-19.

This clone was seen only once. The J gene is TRBJ2-3, the V gene TRBV24-1, with 16 bases lining up with TRBD2. Germline V gene sequence: CDR1 KGHDR, CDR2 SFDVKD. The V gene end was trimmed by 2 bases and the J gene end by 6 bases; junction bases not matched to a gene: 7. CDR3 length: 18 residues. The CDR3, as DNA: TGTGCCACCAGTGATTCGGGACTAGCGGGAGGGCGGGCGGATACGCAGTATTTT. Translation: CATSDSGLAGGRADTQYF.

The chain recombines TRBV10-3 with TRBJ1-3; D may be TRBD1 (6 bases). The CDR3 extends over 14 amino acids. Germline CDR1 ENHRY, CDR2 SYGVKD. The V gene lost 3 bases and the J gene lost 5 bases, with 11 bases spanning the gap. The CDR3 DNA follows: TGTGCCATCAGTGACGATACAGGGAGAAACACCATATATTTT. It codes for CAISDDTGRNTIYF.

V gene TRBV7-8 combines with J gene TRBJ1-5, with D maybe TRBD1 (5 bases). V was cut by 2 bases and J by 3 bases, with 11 bases left in between. This CDR3 comprises 15 residues. CDR1 SGHVS and CDR2 FQNEAQ come from the germline V gene. The CDR3 reads CASSLPGFDNQPQHF. The CDR3 nucleotides are TGTGCCAGCAGCTTACCAGGGTTCGACAATCAGCCCCAGCATTTT.

J is TRBJ1-5 and V is TRBV28; D perhaps matches TRBD1 (5 bases). V lost 2 bases and J 4 bases, leaving 6 bases between the germline ends. The CDR3 loop spans 13 amino acids. Germline CDR1 MDHEN, CDR2 SYDVKM. The CDR3 here is CASSLNRNQPQHF. The CDR3 DNA follows: TGTGCCAGCAGTTTAAACAGGAATCAGCCCCAGCATTTT.

The rearrangement links TRBV7-6 to TRBJ1-5, with TRBD1 as a possible D gene (6 bases). The V and J ends lost 11 bases and 0 bases respectively, with 17 bases between them. Germline V gives CDR1 SGHVS, CDR2 FNYEAQ. This CDR3 has 15 amino acids. The CDR3 loop is CAPGVQGDSNQPQHF. CDR3 DNA sequence: TGTGCCCCAGGGGTACAGGGTGATAGCAATCAGCCCCAGCATTTT.

The chain couples TRBV5-1 to TRBJ1-1, with a tentative D call TRBD1 (5 bases). The CDR3 is 12 amino acids. In germline, CDR1 is SGHRS, CDR2 YFSETQ. Trimming removed 4 bases from V and 6 bases from J, with 10 bases in between. The CDR3 loop is CASSPGGAEAFF. DNA of the CDR3: TGCGCCAGCAGCCCGGGAGGGGCTGAAGCTTTCTTT.

The chain employs TRBV5-1 and TRBJ2-3, with a tentative D call TRBD2 (6 bases). Germline V gene lookup returns CDR1 SGHRS and CDR2 YFSETQ. The CDR3 sequence is 13 residues long. Trimming took off 0 bases at V and 4 bases at J, with 6 bases between the two ends. Here the CDR3 DNA reads TGCGCCAGCAGCTTGGCGGGAGCAGATACGCAGTATTTT. It yields the protein CASSLAGADTQYF. The full variable domain, with the rest looked up from reference TRBV5-1 and TRBJ2-3, is KAGVTQTPRYLIKTRGQQVTLSCSPISGHRSVSWYQQTPGQGLQFLFEYFSETQRNKGNFPGRFSGRQFSNSRSEMNVSTLELGDSALYLCASSLAGADTQYFGPGTRLTVL.

This clone was seen only a few times. V is TRBV4-1 and J is TRBJ1-6; the D is unclear. The CDR3 spans 13 residues. Germline V gene lookup returns CDR1 MGHRA and CDR2 YSYEKL. Deletions cut 0 bases from V and 7 bases from J, with 4 bases between. The CDR3 bases are TGCGCCAGCAGCCAAGATCTAAATTCACCCCTCCACTTT. As protein: CASSQDLNSPLHF.

This clone has only a few counts. Other DNA sequences in this sample translate to the same CDR3. The CDR3 DNA reads TGTGCCAGCAGTTTCCGGGGTACGCAGTATTTT. Translation: CASSFRGTQYF. The chain carries TRBV28 and TRBJ2-3; TRBD2 might be the D (5 bases). The germline gives CDR1 MDHEN, CDR2 SYDVKM. CDR3 length equals 11 residues. Trimming took 3 bases from V and 8 from J, leaving 6 bases between them.

CDR3 nucleotide sequence: TGTGCCAGTAGCCATGGGGGCGGGGGTACTACAGATACGCAGTATTTT. It encodes CASSHGGGGTTDTQYF. The chain uses TRBV19 and TRBJ2-3; TRBD2 might be the D (7 bases). CDR3 size: 16 residues. V lost 6 bases and J lost 3, with 19 bases in between. Per germline, CDR1 LNHDA and CDR2 SQIVND (reference sequence).

The V call is TRBV11-2, the J call TRBJ2-5; 9 nucleotides agree with TRBD1. The CDR3 runs to 17 residues. Germline CDR1 reads SGHAT; CDR2 reads FQNNGV. V lost 2 bases and J lost 5; bases outside the gene matches: 12. CDR3 nucleotides: TGTGCCAGCAGCTTATATTGGGGACAGGGAGCCGCTGAGACCCAGTACTTC. Translation gives CASSLYWGQGAAETQYF.

The sample holds a few counts of this clone. The V gene is TRBV19, the J gene TRBJ1-4, with D uncertain. From germline, CDR1 is LNHDA and CDR2 SQIVND (reference sequence). This CDR3 spans 15 amino acids. V was pared by 4 bases and J by 7 bases, with 16 bases between. The CDR3 sequence is CASSRVGPSSEKLFF. The CDR3 nucleotides are TGTGCCAGTAGTAGAGTGGGCCCCTCCTCTGAAAAACTGTTTTTT.

The chain has TRBV28 and TRBJ2-1; D is perhaps TRBD2 (5 bases). Trimming removed 9 bases at V and 7 bases at J, with 10 bases between. The CDR3 loop spans 11 amino acids. The germline V gene has CDR1 MDHEN and CDR2 SYDVKM. The CDR3 spells CASPSRNEQFF. DNA for the CDR3: TGTGCCAGTCCTAGCAGGAATGAGCAGTTCTTC.

The V and J genes are TRBV11-3 and TRBJ2-3; TRBD1 matches 10 bases. The CDR3 extends over 15 amino acids. The germline V gene encodes CDR1 SGHNT and CDR2 YENEEA. V shed 5 bases and J 2 bases; nucleotides not matched to a gene: 4. CDR3 nucleotides: TGTGCCAGCAGCCTCGGACAGGGGGACACAGATACGCAGTATTTT. Amino acid sequence: CASSLGQGDTDTQYF.

The chain joins TRBV7-9 to TRBJ2-1; the D gene is possibly TRBD2 (5 bases). Trimming shortened V by 3 bases and J by 1 base, and 13 bases separated the two germline ends. The germline V gene has CDR1 SEHNR and CDR2 FQNEAQ (reference sequence). The CDR3 is 16 residues long. Here the CDR3 DNA reads TGTGCCAGCAGCTTTGAAGCGGCGCGGTCCTACAATGAGCAGTTCTTC. It yields the protein CASSFEAARSYNEQFF.

This sequence joins TRBV6-5 and TRBJ2-7, with 8 bases identical to TRBD1. CDR1 and CDR2 from the germline V gene are MNHEY and SVGAGI. CDR3 length equals 15 residues. The ends lost 4 bases at V and 6 bases at J; junction bases unmatched: 11. Here the CDR3 DNA reads TGTGCCAGCAGTTTCGACAGGGGATATTTGGGCGAGCAGTACTTC. Protein sequence: CASSFDRGYLGEQYF.

The rearrangement uses TRBV11-2 and TRBJ2-1; tentatively, D is TRBD1 (5 bases). Trimming removed 3 bases from V and 3 bases from J, with 9 bases in between. This CDR3 has 14 amino acids. Germline values: CDR1 SGHAT, CDR2 FQNNGV. CDR3 nucleotide sequence: TGTGCCAGCAGCTTCACCGACAGCTACAATGAGCAGTTCTTC. Its translation: CASSFTDSYNEQFF.

The rearrangement joins TRBV6-1 to TRBJ2-1; 7 bases agree with TRBD2. Germline V lookup: CDR1 MNHNS, CDR2 SASEGT. The trim removed 2 bases at V and 15 bases at J, leaving 10 bases unmatched. The CDR3 contains 13 residues. Written as DNA, the CDR3 is TGTGCCAGCAGTGAACTTGGCGGGAGTAGGCGGTTCTTC. It encodes CASSELGGSRRFF.

The chain carries TRBV2 and TRBJ2-1; 13 bases match TRBD2. The CDR3 loop spans 15 amino acids. Germline trimming cut 6 bases from V and 3 bases from J; bases unmatched to any gene: 2. CDR1 is SNHLY, CDR2 FYNNEI, per germline. CDR3 sequence: CASRGLAGRYNEQFF. CDR3 bases: TGTGCCAGCAGGGGACTAGCGGGACGCTACAATGAGCAGTTCTTC.

This chain connects TRBV30 to TRBJ1-3; D not certain. CDR1 GTSNPN and CDR2 SVGIG come from the germline V gene (reference sequence). This CDR3 spans 19 amino acids. V was shortened by 0 bases and J by 1 base, with 22 bases between the two germline ends. The CDR3 DNA follows: TGTGCCTGGAGTGTAAGGTCGACCGGAGGCCTTTTGTCTGGAAACACCATATATTTT. Its translation: CAWSVRSTGGLLSGNTIYF. Full variable domain (outside the CDR3, taken from reference TRBV30 and TRBJ1-3): SQTIHQWPATLVQPVGSPLSLECTVEGTSNPNLYWYRQAAGRGLQLLFYSVGIGQISSEVPQNLSASRPQDRQFILSSKKLLLSDSGFYLCAWSVRSTGGLLSGNTIYFGEGSWLTVV.

V is TRBV28 and J is TRBJ2-7; 8 nucleotides agree with TRBD1. The CDR3 covers 17 residues. The germline gives CDR1 MDHEN, CDR2 SYDVKM. With 4 bases clipped from V and 0 bases from J, the junction kept 11 bases outside the gene matches. The CDR3 DNA follows: TGTGCCAGCAGTTCCCCAATGGGACAGGTCTTCTCCTACGAGCAGTACTTC. Its translation is CASSSPMGQVFSYEQYF.